This T cell receptor beta chain was sequenced for a study of cytomegalovirus exposure and HLA in healthy donors. Study overall: A subsequent analysis stated that the 120 or so validation repertoires were run on the same platform as the approximately 610 first-cohort repertoires.

The germline V and J ends were trimmed by 5 bases and 4 bases, with 17 bases remaining between them. Germline CDR1 MNHEY, CDR2 SMNVEV (reference sequence). The CDR3 extends over 15 amino acids. Profiled with immunoSEQ multiplex PCR; TCRdb holds only in-frame clones, not every one. The sample contains tens of thousands of clones, 94% of which appear only once. The chain recombines TRBV27 with TRBJ1-1, with D possibly being TRBD1 (6 bases). Sequenced sample: PBMCs. This clonotype was obtained from a man between 18 and 29 years old in good health and CMV-seropositive. CDR3 protein: CASSINGGGGTEAFF. The CDR3 DNA sequence: TGTGCCAGCAGTATCAACGGGGGGGGCGGCACTGAAGCTTTCTTT.